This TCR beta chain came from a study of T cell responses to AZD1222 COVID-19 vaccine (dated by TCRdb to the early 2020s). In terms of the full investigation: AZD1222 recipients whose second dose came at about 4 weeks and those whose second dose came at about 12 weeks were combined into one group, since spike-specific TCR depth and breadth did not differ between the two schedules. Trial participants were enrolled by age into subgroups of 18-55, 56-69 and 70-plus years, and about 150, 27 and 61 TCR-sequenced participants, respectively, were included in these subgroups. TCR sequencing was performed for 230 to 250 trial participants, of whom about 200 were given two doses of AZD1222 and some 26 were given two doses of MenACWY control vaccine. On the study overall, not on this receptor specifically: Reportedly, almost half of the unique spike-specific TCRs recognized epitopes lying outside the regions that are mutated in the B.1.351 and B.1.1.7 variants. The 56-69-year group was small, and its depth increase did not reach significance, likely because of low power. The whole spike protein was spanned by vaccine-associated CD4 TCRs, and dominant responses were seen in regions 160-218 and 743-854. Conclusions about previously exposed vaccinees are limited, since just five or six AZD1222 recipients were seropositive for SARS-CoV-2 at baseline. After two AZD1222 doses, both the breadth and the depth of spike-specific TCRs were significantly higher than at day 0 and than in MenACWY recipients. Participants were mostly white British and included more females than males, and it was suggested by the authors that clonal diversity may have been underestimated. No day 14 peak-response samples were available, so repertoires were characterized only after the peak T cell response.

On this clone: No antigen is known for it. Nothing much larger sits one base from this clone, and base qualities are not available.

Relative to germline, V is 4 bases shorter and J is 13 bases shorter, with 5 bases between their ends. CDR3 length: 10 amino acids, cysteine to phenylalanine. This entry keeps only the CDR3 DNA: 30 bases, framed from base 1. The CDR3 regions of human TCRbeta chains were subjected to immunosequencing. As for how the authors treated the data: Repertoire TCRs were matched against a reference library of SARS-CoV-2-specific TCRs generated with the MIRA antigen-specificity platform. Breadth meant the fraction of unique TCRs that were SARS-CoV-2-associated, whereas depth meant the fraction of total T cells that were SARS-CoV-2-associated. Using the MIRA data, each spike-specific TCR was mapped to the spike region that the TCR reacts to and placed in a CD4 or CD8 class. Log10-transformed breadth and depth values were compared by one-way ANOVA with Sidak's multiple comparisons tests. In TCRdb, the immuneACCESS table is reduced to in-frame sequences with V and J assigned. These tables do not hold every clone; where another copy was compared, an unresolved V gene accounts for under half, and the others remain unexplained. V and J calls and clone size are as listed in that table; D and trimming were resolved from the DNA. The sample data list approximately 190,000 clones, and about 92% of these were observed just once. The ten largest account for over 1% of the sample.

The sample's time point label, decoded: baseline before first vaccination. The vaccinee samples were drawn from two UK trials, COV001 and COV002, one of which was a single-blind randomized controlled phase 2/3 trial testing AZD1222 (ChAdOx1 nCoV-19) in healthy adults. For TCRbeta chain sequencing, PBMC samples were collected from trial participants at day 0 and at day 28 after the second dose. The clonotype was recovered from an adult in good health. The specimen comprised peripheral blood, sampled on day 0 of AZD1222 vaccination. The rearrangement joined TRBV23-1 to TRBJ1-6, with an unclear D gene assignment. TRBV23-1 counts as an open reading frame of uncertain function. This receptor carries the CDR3 CASSPLPLHF. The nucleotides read TGCGCCAGCAGTCCCCTTCCCCTCCACTTT.